These 22 T cell receptor beta chains originate from one sample sequenced in a study of identifying expanded T cells in peripheral blood. Sequencing used immunoSEQ multiplex PCR; TCRdb keeps in-frame clones, though not all of them. The table has about 100,000 clones, around 88% seen once. What was sequenced was blood. These receptors were collected from a person between 18 and 75 years old in good health.

The chain has TRBV4-3 and TRBJ2-6; D may be TRBD1 or TRBD2 (5 bases each). The ends were cut back, 4 bases at V and 0 bases at J, with 16 bases in the middle. CDR3 size: 18 residues. Germline assignment: CDR1 LGHNA and CDR2 YSLEER. The CDR3 region has the DNA TGCGCCAGCAGCCGGGGATCGGGGCGGAACTCTGGGGCCAACGTCCTGACTTTC. Translating it yields CASSRGSGRNSGANVLTF.

To note about this clone: Other DNA variants within this sample encode the same CDR3. The chain couples TRBV11-3 to TRBJ2-2; D is perhaps TRBD1 (7 bases). V was cut by 0 bases and J by 0 bases, with 14 bases left in between. Germline V gives CDR1 SGHNT, CDR2 YENEEA. The CDR3 is 18 amino acids. CDR3 DNA sequence: TGTGCCAGCAGCTTAGATCAGGGGGGATCTACGAACACCGGGGAGCTGTTTTTT. As protein: CASSLDQGGSTNTGELFF.

The chain has TRBV5-4 and TRBJ2-1; 8 positions agree with TRBD2. The ends lost 5 bases at V and 8 bases at J; junction bases unmatched: 15. Germline lookup yields CDR1 SGHNT and CDR2 YYREEE (reference sequence). The CDR3 loop spans 16 amino acids. CDR3 DNA sequence: TGTGCCAGCAGTCTACCAACTTACGGGGGGGCGGATGAGCAGTTCTTC. The encoded protein is CASSLPTYGGADEQFF.

The V call is TRBV7-2, the J call TRBJ2-7; D gene uncertain. V gave up 2 bases and J gave up 0 bases, with 11 bases separating them. This CDR3 spans 15 amino acids. Germline V lookup: CDR1 SGHTA, CDR2 FQGNSA. As DNA, the CDR3 is TGTGCCAGCAGCTTATCGCCTGCCAGCTCCTACGAGCAGTACTTC. It codes for CASSLSPASSYEQYF.

V usage is TRBV7-9 and J usage is TRBJ1-1, with D perhaps matching TRBD1 (5 bases). Germline CDR1 SEHNR, CDR2 FQNEAQ (reference sequence). The CDR3 is 14 residues long. Trimming pared 5 bases from V and 1 base from J, leaving 11 bases between. The CDR3 coding sequence is TGTGCCAGCAGCCCAGGACACAGGAACACTGAAGCTTTCTTT. Protein: CASSPGHRNTEAFF.

V is TRBV5-6 and J is TRBJ2-7; D remains ambiguous. The CDR3 totals 16 residues. Trimming pared 2 bases from V and 0 bases from J, leaving 15 bases between. Germline V gene sequence: CDR1 SGHDT, CDR2 YYEEEE. In nucleotides, the CDR3 is TGTGCCAGCAGCTTATGGATATTTGGCCGCTCCTACGAGCAGTACTTC. It yields the protein CASSLWIFGRSYEQYF.

The V and J genes are TRBV4-2 and TRBJ2-1, with 13 bases that match TRBD2. V lost 2 bases to trimming and J lost 5 bases; unmatched junction nucleotides: 6. Looked up from germline, CDR1 is LGHNA and CDR2 is YNFKEQ. CDR3 length equals 17 residues. CDR3 DNA: TGTGCCAGCAGCCAATCCTTACTAGCGGGGGGGAACAATGAGCAGTTCTTC. Translated, it gives CASSQSLLAGGNNEQFF.

This clone has only a few counts. The V gene is TRBV7-8, the J gene TRBJ1-1, with D possibly being TRBD1 (6 bases). V was shortened by 5 bases and J by 4 bases, with 17 bases between the two germline ends. In germline, CDR1 is SGHVS, CDR2 FQNEAQ. The CDR3 is 15 residues long. The DNA for the CDR3 is TGTGCCAGCAGCCGCAACGGGGGCCGGGGCACTGAAGCTTTCTTT. Its translation: CASSRNGGRGTEAFF.

V gene TRBV30 combines with J gene TRBJ2-3, with TRBD1 as a possible D gene (6 bases). CDR1 and CDR2 (germline): GTSNPN, SVGIG (reference sequence). The CDR3 runs 14 residues. V was shortened by 1 base and J by 0 bases, with 8 bases between the two germline ends. The CDR3 is CAWSGQVSTDTQYF. The CDR3 region has the DNA TGTGCCTGGAGTGGACAGGTAAGCACAGATACGCAGTATTTT.

The chain uses TRBV5-1 and TRBJ2-2; 8 bases are a match to TRBD2. Germline loops: CDR1 SGHRS, CDR2 YFSETQ. The CDR3 is 16 residues long. The ends lost 0 bases at V and 1 base at J; junction bases unmatched: 2. CDR3 bases: TGCGCCAGCAGCTTGGGGCTAGCGGGGAACACCGGGGAGCTGTTTTTT. Translation: CASSLGLAGNTGELFF.

CDR3 protein: CASSSPAGAVYEQYF. DNA of the CDR3: TGTGCCAGCAGCTCGCCAGCGGGGGCAGTCTACGAGCAGTACTTC. The rearrangement links TRBV7-8 to TRBJ2-7; 8 positions match TRBD2. Germline V gene lookup returns CDR1 SGHVS and CDR2 FQNEAQ. The CDR3 has 15 amino acids. J gave up 3 bases and V 4 bases, and 8 bases lay outside the gene matches.

In this sample, this clone turned up once. This rearrangement joins TRBV7-9 to TRBJ2-5; the D is unclear. The V end lost 1 base, the J end lost 0 bases, and 3 bases lay between the germline ends. CDR3 size: 13 residues. Germline assignment: CDR1 SEHNR and CDR2 FQNEAQ (reference sequence). This CDR3 reads CASSLEDQETQYF. CDR3 nucleotide sequence: TGTGCCAGCAGCTTAGAAGACCAAGAGACCCAGTACTTC.

The rearrangement uses TRBV7-9 and TRBJ2-4; 9 positions agree with TRBD2. The germline CDR1 and CDR2 sequences are SEHNR and FQNEAQ (reference sequence). The CDR3 sequence is 16 residues long. The V gene end was trimmed by 0 bases and the J gene end by 7 bases; junction bases not matched to a gene: 7. In DNA form, the CDR3 reads TGTGCCAGCAGCTTAGCGGGCGGGACTAGCCCCAACATTCAGTACTTC. This translates into CASSLAGGTSPNIQYF.

In this sample, this clone is medium-sized (0.01 to 0.1%). V and J are TRBV28 and TRBJ2-5; 7 nucleotides line up with TRBD2. CDR1 and CDR2 from the germline V gene are MDHEN and SYDVKM. V gave up 4 bases and J gave up 2 bases; unmatched junction bases: 7. This CDR3 is built from 15 residues. This CDR3 reads CASSSPSGAQETQYF. The CDR3, as DNA: TGTGCCAGCAGTTCTCCAAGCGGGGCACAAGAGACCCAGTACTTC.

CDR3 protein: CASSPEGQGRYTEAFF. The CDR3 coding sequence is TGTGCCAGCAGCCCAGAGGGTCAGGGGAGGTACACTGAAGCTTTCTTT. The rearrangement links TRBV7-8 to TRBJ1-1, with D perhaps TRBD1 (6 bases). This CDR3 has 16 amino acids. V was cut by 5 bases and J by 3 bases, with 19 bases left in between. Germline V gene data show CDR1 as SGHVS and CDR2 as FQNEAQ.

The chain is built from TRBV28 and TRBJ1-2; 11 bases match TRBD1. The V segment lost 3 bases and the J segment 4 bases; nucleotides outside the gene matches: 1. Looked up from germline, CDR1 is MDHEN and CDR2 is SYDVKM. The CDR3 consists of 14 residues. The CDR3 region is CASSFGQGAYGYTF. In DNA, the CDR3 is TGTGCCAGCAGTTTCGGACAGGGGGCCTATGGCTACACCTTC.

This clone turned up a few times. V gene TRBV28 combines with J gene TRBJ1-5; unclear D gene. V was cut by 6 bases and J by 6 bases, with 12 bases left in between. The germline gives CDR1 MDHEN, CDR2 SYDVKM. The CDR3 length is 13 residues. CDR3 protein: CASRGPVSQPQHF. The CDR3 region has the DNA TGTGCCAGCAGAGGACCGGTCAGTCAGCCCCAGCATTTT.

The chain couples TRBV5-6 to TRBJ2-3; weak D call: TRBD2 (5 bases). Germline CDR1 and CDR2: SGHDT and YYEEEE. V was clipped by 0 bases and J by 1 base, with 6 bases between them. This CDR3 spans 14 amino acids. Here the CDR3 reads CASSLEEGTDTQYF. The DNA for the CDR3 is TGTGCCAGCAGCTTGGAGGAGGGCACAGATACGCAGTATTTT.

V is TRBV10-2 and J is TRBJ2-5; weak D call: TRBD2 (5 bases). Germline V CDR1 and CDR2: WSHSY, SAAADI. CDR3 length: 12 residues. Trimming shortened V by 6 bases and J by 1 base, and 6 bases separated the two germline ends. CDR3 bases: TGCGCCAGCAGCGGGATCCAAGAGACCCAGTACTTC. Its protein is CASSGIQETQYF.

CDR3 amino acids: CASSLADGGVELFF. The DNA of the CDR3 is TGTGCCAGCAGCTTAGCGGATGGGGGTGTGGAGCTGTTTTTT. This chain connects TRBV7-9 to TRBJ2-2; the D call may be TRBD1 or TRBD2 (5 bases each). Germline-derived CDR1 and CDR2 are SEHNR and FQNEAQ (reference sequence). V was pared by 0 bases and J by 10 bases, with 12 bases between. This CDR3 is 14 amino acids long. The full variable domain, in which reference TRBV7-9 and TRBJ2-2 provide the parts outside the CDR3, is DTGVSQNPRHKITKRGQNVTFRCDPISEHNRLYWYRQTLGQGPEFLTYFQNEAQLEKSRLLSDRFSAERPKGSFSTLEIQRTEQGDSAMYLCASSLADGGVELFFGEGSRLTVL.

The CDR3 loop reads CASSRDRTGDTQYF. The CDR3 bases are TGTGCCAGCAGTCGGGACAGAACTGGCGATACGCAGTATTTT. The chain couples TRBV14 to TRBJ2-3, with 7 nucleotides matching TRBD1. The V gene end was trimmed by 6 bases and the J gene end by 6 bases; junction bases not matched to a gene: 9. Germline CDR1 is SGHDN and CDR2 is FVKESK. The CDR3 runs 14 residues.

V and J are TRBV9 and TRBJ2-2; D is possibly TRBD2 (5 bases). Trimming pared 4 bases from V and 4 bases from J, leaving 17 bases between. In germline, CDR1 is SGDLS, CDR2 YYNGEE. This CDR3 has 16 amino acids. CDR3 sequence (DNA): TGTGCCAGCAGCCCGAGGGAAAGTCGGGGCACCGGGGAGCTGTTTTTT. Amino acids: CASSPRESRGTGELFF.